This passage covers 15 T cell receptor beta chains from one sample sequenced in a study of CD8+ T cells in alopecia areata. Once RNA had been extracted, it was reverse transcribed into cDNA to act as the sequencing template. The protocol was immunoSEQ multiplex PCR, while the TCRdb copy is restricted to in-frame clones and leaves out a portion. Among some 200,000 clones listed, about three fifths were seen once. The treatment: oral pan-JAK inhibitor, 5-10 mg twice daily. Sequenced here: CD4+ T cells sorted from blood, sampled at week 4, from a patient treated with tofacitinib. The receptors here all came from a human donor with alopecia areata.

This sequence joins TRBV7-6 and TRBJ2-4; D might be TRBD1 (6 bases). The CDR3 spans 15 residues. Germline assignment: CDR1 SGHVS and CDR2 FNYEAQ. V lost 1 base to trimming and J lost 4 bases, with 11 bases between them. In DNA form, the CDR3 reads TGTGCCAGCAGCTTAGATCAGGGGCTGAAAAACATTCAGTACTTC. This sequence encodes CASSLDQGLKNIQYF.

The gene calls are TRBV29-1 and TRBJ2-7, with 9 bases matching TRBD2. Germline CDR1 reads SQVTM; CDR2 reads ANQGSEA. Trimming at V came to 4 bases and at J to 4 bases, leaving 8 bases not matched to a gene. The CDR3 is 14 amino acids. As DNA, the CDR3 is TGCAGCGTTGGTGGGCTAGCGGGGACTTACGAGCAGTACTTC. The encoded protein is CSVGGLAGTYEQYF.

This clone has more than one count but fewer than ten. The conserved phenylalanine or tryptophan normally closing the CDR3 is absent here, so this likely arose from a read error. Because the CDR3's place on the DNA is in doubt, the DNA is left out and the CDR3 is given as listed by TCRdb. This chain joins TRBV23-1 and TRBJ1-2. TRBV23-1 is an ORF for which the function is uncertain. The CDR3 spans 8 amino acids, including both terminal residues. The CDR3 sequence is CASSQQLR.

This rearrangement joins TRBV29-1 to TRBJ1-1; D is perhaps TRBD1 (6 bases). Germline V lookup: CDR1 SQVTM, CDR2 ANQGSEA. Trimming pared 6 bases from V and 0 bases from J, leaving 8 bases between. The CDR3 is 12 amino acids. CDR3 sequence reads: CSVGAMNTEAFF. In DNA, the CDR3 is TGCAGCGTGGGGGCGATGAACACTGAAGCTTTCTTT. The variable domain in full, with the rest retrieved from reference TRBV29-1 and TRBJ1-1, is SAVISQKPSRDICQRGTSLTIQCQVDSQVTMMFWYRQQPGQSLTLIATANQGSEATYESGFVIDKFPISRPNLTFSTLTVSNMSPEDSSIYLCSVGAMNTEAFFGQGTRLTVV.

The CDR3 reads CASSTGTVNNEQFF. The CDR3 DNA follows: TGTGCCAGCAGTACCGGGACCGTAAACAATGAGCAGTTCTTC. The chain combines TRBV2 with TRBJ2-1; D might be TRBD1 or TRBD2, each matching 5 bases. The germline V gene has CDR1 SNHLY and CDR2 FYNNEI. The CDR3 runs to 14 residues. Trimming removed 5 bases from V and 5 bases from J, with 13 bases in between. Supplemented by reference TRBV2 and TRBJ2-1, the full variable domain reads EPEVTQTPSHQVTQMGQEVILRCVPISNHLYFYWYRQILGQKVEFLVSFYNNEISEKSEIFDDQFSVERPDGSNFTLKIRSTKLEDSAMYFCASSTGTVNNEQFFGPGTRLTVL.

Only a few counts were recorded for this clone. The chain recombines TRBV7-3 with TRBJ2-2; TRBD1 might be the D (5 bases). The CDR3 sequence is 13 residues long. The V end lost 5 bases, the J end lost 6 bases, and 10 bases lay between the germline ends. Germline V gene data show CDR1 as SGHTA and CDR2 as FQGTGA. The CDR3 loop is CASSDRGSGELFF. The CDR3 DNA follows: TGTGCCAGCAGCGATAGGGGATCCGGGGAGCTGTTTTTT. The variable domain in full, with the rest retrieved from reference TRBV7-3 and TRBJ2-2, is GAGVSQTPSNKVTEKGKYVELRCDPISGHTALYWYRQSLGQGPEFLIYFQGTGAADDSGLPNDRFFAVRPEGSVSTLKIQRTERGDSAVYLCASSDRGSGELFFGEGSRLTVL.

The chain uses TRBV9 and TRBJ2-3; a possible D gene is TRBD2 (6 bases). The CDR3 totals 14 residues. V shed 4 bases and J shed 6 bases, with 15 bases lying between them. CDR1 is SGDLS and CDR2 is YYNGEE in the germline V gene. CDR3 loop: CASSRKNLADTQYF. The CDR3 bases are TGTGCCAGCAGCCGTAAAAATCTAGCGGATACGCAGTATTTT.

The chain employs TRBV29-1 and TRBJ2-3; TRBD2 matches at 8 bases. Germline loops: CDR1 SQVTM, CDR2 ANQGSEA. The V and J ends lost 5 bases and 0 bases, in that order; junction bases with no gene match: 7. The CDR3 loop spans 15 amino acids. In DNA form, the CDR3 reads TGCAGCGTTAGGCTAGCGGGTTCGAGCACAGATACGCAGTATTTT. Translating it yields CSVRLAGSSTDTQYF.

This clone was counted a few times. This chain joins TRBV7-9 and TRBJ1-4; 7 positions match TRBD1. The V gene's germline CDR1 is SEHNR and CDR2 FQNEAQ (reference sequence). Losses at the gene ends were 4 bases for V and 5 bases for J; bases not matched to a gene: 4. The CDR3 is 14 residues long. The DNA of the CDR3 is TGTGCCAGCAGCTATGGGACAGAAAATGAAAAACTGTTTTTT. Protein product: CASSYGTENEKLFF.

CDR3 sequence reads: CASSLAPPGEQFF. DNA of the CDR3: TGTGCCAGCAGCTTAGCTCCCCCGGGTGAGCAGTTCTTC. The chain joins TRBV7-2 to TRBJ2-1; D remains unclear. CDR3 length: 13 residues. The ends were cut back, 0 bases at V and 9 bases at J, with 9 bases in the middle. Germline CDR1 reads SGHTA; CDR2 reads FQGNSA.

The J gene is TRBJ1-6, the V gene TRBV7-2; D not certain. Germline CDR1 and CDR2: SGHTA and FQGNSA. The CDR3 sequence is 15 residues long. V was shortened by 3 bases and J by 8 bases, with 14 bases between the two germline ends. CDR3 bases: TGTGCCAGCAGCTTCTCCTCTTCTCGGGATTCACCCCTCCACTTT. It codes for CASSFSSSRDSPLHF.

The chain joins TRBV28 to TRBJ2-7; tentative D call: TRBD1 (6 bases). The CDR3 has 13 amino acids. V dropped 7 bases and J dropped 2 bases, with 12 bases sitting between them. Germline CDR1 MDHEN, CDR2 SYDVKM. The CDR3 nucleotides read TGTGCCAGCACAGGACAGCAGACCTACGAGCAGTACTTC. Encoded protein: CASTGQQTYEQYF.

This clone appeared many times. This sequence joins TRBV6-1 and TRBJ1-4; TRBD1 is a possible D gene (6 bases). The V gene lost 4 bases and the J gene lost 7 bases, with 13 bases spanning the gap. There are 14 residues in the CDR3. Germline CDR1 and CDR2: MNHNS and SASEGT. The CDR3 DNA reads TGTGCCAGCAGTGTAACAGGGCGGAGTGAAAAACTGTTTTTT. The encoded protein is CASSVTGRSEKLFF.

The chain is built from TRBV29-1 and TRBJ1-2; D may be TRBD1 (6 bases). Germline V CDR1 and CDR2: SQVTM, ANQGSEA. The CDR3 has 16 amino acids. Trimming removed 6 bases at V and 2 bases at J, with 22 bases between. CDR3 DNA sequence: TGCAGCGTCAGGGACGTAGGGGGGTCGGGGAACTATGGCTACACCTTC. Translating gives CSVRDVGGSGNYGYTF.

This clone was counted between two and nine times. The chain combines TRBV30 with TRBJ1-5; no clear D gene. Germline-derived CDR1 and CDR2 are GTSNPN and SVGIG (reference sequence). V was cut by 3 bases and J by 4 bases, with 7 bases left in between. This CDR3 has 12 amino acids. CDR3 nucleotides: TGTGCCTGGAGCGAGAAGAATCAGCCCCAGCATTTT. Residues: CAWSEKNQPQHF.